Listed here is a single T cell receptor beta chain. This clone was detected only a few times. This clone's antigen is unknown. No base quality values were provided; no much bigger clone lies one nucleotide off. In light of the paper, this sample's time point label describes: peripheral blood 6 weeks after treatment start. A total of some 30 patients with locally advanced or metastatic urothelial carcinoma, treated at Memorial Sloan Kettering on a trial protocol, made up the cohort. Peripheral blood mononuclear cells were collected pretreatment and during treatment, with between 1 and 8 total time points obtained per patient. The Qiagen DNeasy Blood extraction kit was used to purify genomic DNA from total PBMCs and from tumor samples. PBMCs were collected pretreatment and during treatment, and were isolated and stored as previously described. The data are from a study of PD-L1 blockade in urothelial cancer (dated by TCRdb to 2016 to 2017). Turning to the overall study: Therapy was started in about 2014 for all patients, and atezolizumab 1,200 mg was administered intravenously every 3 weeks. About 85% of the roughly 29 patients were males with bladder-origin urothelial cancer, and about 60% of the 29 reported a prior smoking history. An ECOG performance status of 0 or 1 was recorded for the patients, and 0 to 3 prior chemotherapy regimens had been received by the patients. Blood samples were analyzed at two time points: 3 weeks after treatment start (second dose) and 6 weeks after treatment start. Blood samples gave a median of about 130,000 T cells and some 83,000 unique TCRs, with a median clonality of 0.080. An exploratory multi-omic analysis was conducted of the somatic, immune and clinical correlates of response to PD-L1 blockade with atezolizumab in urothelial cancer. Pretreatment tumor samples, along with matched peripheral blood collected serially before and after atezolizumab treatment, underwent TCR sequencing. Durable clinical benefit meant progression-free survival longer than 6 months, and TCR features were also tested against progression-free and overall survival. Whole exome sequencing and RNA sequencing of pretreatment tumors were performed alongside TCR sequencing in the same patients. Durable clinical benefit was achieved by nine patients but not by the remaining 20. Approximately 29 patients had pretreatment blood TCR-seq, around 25 had at least one posttreatment blood collection, and around 25 had tumor TCR-seq.

Trimming takes 5 bases off V and 4 bases off J; junction bases not matched to a gene: 7. Counted from cysteine to phenylalanine, this CDR3 has 15 amino acids. CDR3 DNA only is kept here, 45 bases in frame from base 1. CDR1 SGHDN and CDR2 FVKESK were looked up in the germline V gene. Synthetic TCR analog templates were spiked into each PCR to estimate absolute template abundance from read counts. Using the immunoSEQ assay, TCRbeta CDR3 regions were amplified from genomic DNA with bias-controlled V and J gene primers. Rearranged TCRbeta segments were sequenced at approximately 20X coverage. The authors' pipeline ran thus. Sequencing errors were corrected by clustering and CDR3s were annotated against IMGT to assign V, D and J genes. Downstream analyses used only productive TCRbeta rearrangements and left out out-of-frame or stop-codon sequences. Clonality was calculated as one minus the Shannon entropy normalized by the log of the number of unique productive sequences. Fisher's exact test with Benjamini-Hochberg correction, using a cutoff of adjusted p below 0.01, was how clones that differed between time points or between blood and tumor were identified. TCRdb provides this immuneACCESS table in a form limited to in-frame rearrangements. Some clones are lacking; in checked studies, under half of them reflect an unresolved V gene, and why the rest are absent is not known. That table supplies the V and J calls and clone size; D and trimming were determined from the DNA. The table for this sample lists some 41,000 clones; about 88% of them were counted only once. In total, the top ten clones hold roughly 2.5% of the sample.

Overall results and qualifications from the work: Greater expansion of tumor-associated TCR clones in peripheral blood 3 weeks after the start of treatment was observed in patients with durable benefit (n ≈ 24, p = 0.022). Because the sample size was small (n of about 29) and many exploratory analyses were performed, the results are intended to be hypothesis-generating. Improved progression-free and overall survival was associated with having pretreatment peripheral blood TCR clonality below the median.

This clonotype was sampled from an older man with urothelial cancer. Recombination connected TRBV14 to TRBJ2-7, and TRBD1 aligns with 11 junction nucleotides. The sample in question was PBMCs, obtained around atezolizumab (anti-PD-L1) treatment. The DNA sequence is TGTGCCAGCAGCACCCGGACAGGGGGCCATTACGAGCAGTACTTC. Its amino acids are CASSTRTGGHYEQYF.